This is a list of T cell receptor beta chains from one sample in a study of T cell responses to AZD1222 COVID-19 vaccine. This table comes from immunoSEQ multiplex PCR, and its TCRdb copy is limited to in-frame clones, with some not included. Of 95,000 to 100,000 clones in the sample, approximately 84% are singletons; the top ten hold approximately 15%. Sample: peripheral blood, taken 28 days after the second AZD1222 dose. Receptor source: an adult who received the AZD1222 COVID-19 vaccine. Each CDR3 is given with its conserved first and last residue. D genes are given only for firm matches. Size values are once, few and many counts, or a class for expanded clones, and some rows have none.

j_call,d_call,v_call,clone_size,cdr3_nt,cdr3_aa
TRBJ2-1,.,TRBV11-2,few,TGTGCCAGCGGATTGGTTAGTATATCCTACAATGAGCAGTTCTTC,CASGLVSISYNEQFF
TRBJ1-2,.,TRBV19,.,TGTGCCAGTACTCAGACCCTGCTGTATGGCTACACCTTC,CASTQTLLYGYTF
TRBJ2-2,.,TRBV3-1/TRBV3-2,few,TGTGCCAGCAGCCAAGACAGGACCACCGGGGAGCTGTTTTTT,CASSQDRTTGELFF
TRBJ2-5,.,TRBV27,.,TGTGCCAGCAGTTTATCGATGGGAGTGTCCCGAGAGACCCAGTACTTC,CASSLSMGVSRETQYF
TRBJ1-2,.,TRBV19,.,TGTGCCAGTAGTGTGAGAGACAGGAGCCGGGCCTATGGCTACACCTTC,CASSVRDRSRAYGYTF
TRBJ1-1,.,TRBV9,.,TGTGCCAGCAGCGTAGGTCAGGGGAGGGTTTATGAAGCTTTCTTT,CASSVGQGRVYEAFF
TRBJ1-1,.,TRBV21-1,once,TGTGCCAGCAGCAGGGGGAGAATGAACACTGAAGCTTTCTTT,CASSRGRMNTEAFF
TRBJ2-1,.,TRBV6-4,.,TGTGCCAGCAGTGACCCCAGGGTAAATGAGCAGTTCTTC,CASSDPRVNEQFF
TRBJ2-7,.,TRBV6-5,.,TGTGCCAGCAGCGGACAATCCCTATACGAGCAGTACTTC,CASSGQSLYEQYF
TRBJ2-7,TRBD1,TRBV27,once,TGTGCCAGCAGTGCCGACAGGGGGGCCGAGCAGTACTTC,CASSADRGAEQYF
TRBJ1-2,.,TRBV27,.,TGTGCCAGCAGTTTGACAGTCAACTATGGCTACACCTTC,CASSLTVNYGYTF
TRBJ2-2,TRBD1,TRBV24-1,few,TGTGCCACCAGTGGTGAGACAGGGGCCACCGGGGAGCTGTTTTTT,CATSGETGATGELFF
TRBJ1-2,.,TRBV20-1,.,TGCAGTGCTAGTCCCCCAGGGGCATGGTATGGCTACACCTTC,CSASPPGAWYGYTF
TRBJ2-7,.,TRBV15,.,TGTGCCACCAGCAGAGAACCAGACCGAGCCTACGAGCAGTACTTC,CATSREPDRAYEQYF
TRBJ2-2,TRBD1,TRBV7-6,.,TGTGCCAGCAGCCTCGCCGGGACAGGGTCGACCGGGGAGCTGTTTTTT,CASSLAGTGSTGELFF
TRBJ2-5,TRBD2,TRBV7-2,.,TGTGCCAGCAGCTCGGAATTAGCGGGGCCTCAAGAGACCCAGTACTTC,CASSSELAGPQETQYF
TRBJ1-5,.,TRBV19,.,TGTGCCAGTAGTATAGGGTGGGGAAGTGAGAATCAGCCCCAGCATTTT,CASSIGWGSENQPQHF
TRBJ2-7,.,TRBV6-5,.,TGTGCCAGCAGAAAGGTACAGGACTACGAGCAGTACTTC,CASRKVQDYEQYF
TRBJ2-1,.,TRBV19,.,TGTGCCAGTAGTACCCGGGACTTATACAATGAGCAGTTCTTC,CASSTRDLYNEQFF
TRBJ1-1,.,TRBV2,.,TGTGCCAGCCGAAGGATTACAATTGAAGCTTTCTTT,CASRRITIEAFF
TRBJ1-1,.,TRBV3-1/TRBV3-2,.,TGTGCCAGCAGCCAATCCCGGGGAACTGAAGCTTTCTTT,CASSQSRGTEAFF
TRBJ1-3,.,TRBV5-4,.,TGTGCCAGCAGCTTTTCAGGGATTGGAAACACCATATATTTT,CASSFSGIGNTIYF
TRBJ2-5,.,TRBV9,.,TGTGCCAGCAGCGTAGAGGTGGGAGAGACCCAGTACTTC,CASSVEVGETQYF
TRBJ2-2,.,TRBV30,.,TGTGCCTGGAGTCCATTGTCCGGGAGTATTAAAGGGGAGCTGTTTTTT,CAWSPLSGSIKGELFF
TRBJ1-1,.,TRBV18,once,TGTGCCAGCTCAACAGGGCAGAACACTGAAGCTTTCTTT,CASSTGQNTEAFF
TRBJ2-5,TRBD2,TRBV7-7,.,TGTGCCAGCAGCTCGAGACTAGCGGGGCCACAAGAGACCCAGTACTTC,CASSSRLAGPQETQYF
TRBJ1-4,.,TRBV3-1/TRBV3-2,.,TGTGCCAGCAGCCAGATGGTGGGGGGGGCTAATGAAAAACTGTTTTTT,CASSQMVGGANEKLFF
TRBJ2-1,TRBD2,TRBV5-1,.,TGCGCCAGCAGCCTGGAGGTTAGCGGGAGTGCCCGGTGGAATGAGCAGTTCTTC,CASSLEVSGSARWNEQFF
TRBJ2-1,TRBD2,TRBV9,once,TGTGCCAGCAGCGCCGCCCTAGCGGGCTACAATGAGCAGTTCTTC,CASSAALAGYNEQFF
TRBJ1-4,TRBD1,TRBV5-3,.,TGTGCCAGAAGCTTTACCCCCGGGACAGGGGATGAAAAACTGTTTTTT,CARSFTPGTGDEKLFF
TRBJ1-4,TRBD1,TRBV11-2,.,TGTGCCAGCAGCTTATTGGGGACAGGGGATGAAAAACTGTTTTTT,CASSLLGTGDEKLFF
TRBJ1-1,.,TRBV7-2,.,TGTGCCAGCAGCTTAAGGGGAGGTGAAGCTTTCTTT,CASSLRGGEAFF
TRBJ2-1,.,TRBV18,.,TGTGCCAGCTCACCCGGGGATTCGCGAGAGCAGTTCTTC,CASSPGDSREQFF
TRBJ2-5,TRBD1,TRBV6-1,once,TGTGCCAGCAGTGAAGCAACAGGGGTAGTTGGTTTCCAAGAGACCCAGTACTTC,CASSEATGVVGFQETQYF
TRBJ1-5,.,TRBV18,.,TGTGCCAGCTCTTCGGACAGTTCTAATCAGCCCCAGCATTTT,CASSSDSSNQPQHF
TRBJ2-2,.,TRBV18,once,TGTGCCAGCTCACCACAGACAACGAACACCGGGGAGCTGTTTTTT,CASSPQTTNTGELFF
TRBJ2-2,TRBD1,TRBV5-1,.,TGCGCCAGCAGCTTGGTACCCGGACAGGACGAGCTGTTTTTT,CASSLVPGQDELFF
TRBJ1-1,.,TRBV28,.,TGTGCCAGCAGTTTCAGGCTTGAAGCTTTCTTT,CASSFRLEAFF
TRBJ2-3,.,TRBV6-5,.,TGTGCCAGCAGTTTTGGACAGTATAGCACAGATACGCAGTATTTT,CASSFGQYSTDTQYF
TRBJ1-2,TRBD1,TRBV11-3,.,TGTGCCAGCAGCTTAGACCCGACAGGGCAAGGCTACACCTTC,CASSLDPTGQGYTF
TRBJ1-1,.,TRBV12-3/TRBV12-4,.,TGTGCTGTATCTCGGGGGGCGAACACTGAAGCTTTCTTT,CAVSRGANTEAFF
TRBJ2-7,.,TRBV11-3,.,TGTGCCAGCAGCTCAGGCGGTGGGAAGCAGTACTTC,CASSSGGGKQYF
TRBJ2-1,.,TRBV13,.,TGTGCCAGCAGCTTAGGGGAGAGCTCCTACAATGAGCAGTTCTTC,CASSLGESSYNEQFF
TRBJ2-1,.,TRBV21-1,.,TGTGCCAGCAGCCTCTACAATGAGCAGTTCTTC,CASSLYNEQFF
TRBJ2-7,TRBD1,TRBV5-6,.,TGTGCCAGCAGCTCCCTATTCGGGACAGGGGACCCCTACGAGCAGTACTTC,CASSSLFGTGDPYEQYF
TRBJ2-5,.,TRBV5-1,few,TGCGCCAGCCCCCTGAATCGCAGCCAAGAGACCCAGTACTTC,CASPLNRSQETQYF
TRBJ1-1,.,TRBV9,.,TGTGCCAGCAGCGTAGGGGGTAGGGGCATCACTGAAGCTTTCTTT,CASSVGGRGITEAFF
TRBJ2-1,.,TRBV7-3,.,TGTGCCAGCAGCCCAGGAAAAGGGGATGAGCAGTTCTTC,CASSPGKGDEQFF
TRBJ1-2,.,TRBV19,.,TGTGCCAGTAGTCCGGCAAACTATGGCTACACCTTC,CASSPANYGYTF
TRBJ2-7,.,TRBV7-3,.,TGTGCCAGCAGCGCCTATCTTCGCCCCTACGAGCAGTACTTC,CASSAYLRPYEQYF